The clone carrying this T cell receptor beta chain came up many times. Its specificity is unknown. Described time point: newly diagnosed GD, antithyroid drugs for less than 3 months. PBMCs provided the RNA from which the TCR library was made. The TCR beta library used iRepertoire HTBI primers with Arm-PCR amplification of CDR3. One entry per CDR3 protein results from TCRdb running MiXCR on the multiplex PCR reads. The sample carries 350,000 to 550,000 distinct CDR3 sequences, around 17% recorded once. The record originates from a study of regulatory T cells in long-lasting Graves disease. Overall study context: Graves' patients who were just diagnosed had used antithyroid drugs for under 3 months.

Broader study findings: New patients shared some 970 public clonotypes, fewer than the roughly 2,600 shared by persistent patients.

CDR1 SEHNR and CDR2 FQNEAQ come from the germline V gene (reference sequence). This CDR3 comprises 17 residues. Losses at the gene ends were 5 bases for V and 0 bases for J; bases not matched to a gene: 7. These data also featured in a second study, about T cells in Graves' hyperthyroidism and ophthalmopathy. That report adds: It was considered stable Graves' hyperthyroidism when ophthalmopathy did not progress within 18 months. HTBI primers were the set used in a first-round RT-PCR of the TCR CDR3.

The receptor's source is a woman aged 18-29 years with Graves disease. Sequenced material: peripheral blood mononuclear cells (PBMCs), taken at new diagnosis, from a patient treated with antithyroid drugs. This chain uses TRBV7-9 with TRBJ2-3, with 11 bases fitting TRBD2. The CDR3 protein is CASSKTSGGTSTDTQYF. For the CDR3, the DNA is TGTGCCAGCAGCAAAACTAGCGGGGGCACTAGCACAGATACGCAGTATTTT. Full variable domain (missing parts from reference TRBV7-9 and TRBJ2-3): DTGVSQNPRHKITKRGQNVTFRCDPISEHNRLYWYRQTLGQGPEFLTYFQNEAQLEKSRLLSDRFSAERPKGSFSTLEIQRTEQGDSAMYLCASSKTSGGTSTDTQYFGPGTRLTVL.